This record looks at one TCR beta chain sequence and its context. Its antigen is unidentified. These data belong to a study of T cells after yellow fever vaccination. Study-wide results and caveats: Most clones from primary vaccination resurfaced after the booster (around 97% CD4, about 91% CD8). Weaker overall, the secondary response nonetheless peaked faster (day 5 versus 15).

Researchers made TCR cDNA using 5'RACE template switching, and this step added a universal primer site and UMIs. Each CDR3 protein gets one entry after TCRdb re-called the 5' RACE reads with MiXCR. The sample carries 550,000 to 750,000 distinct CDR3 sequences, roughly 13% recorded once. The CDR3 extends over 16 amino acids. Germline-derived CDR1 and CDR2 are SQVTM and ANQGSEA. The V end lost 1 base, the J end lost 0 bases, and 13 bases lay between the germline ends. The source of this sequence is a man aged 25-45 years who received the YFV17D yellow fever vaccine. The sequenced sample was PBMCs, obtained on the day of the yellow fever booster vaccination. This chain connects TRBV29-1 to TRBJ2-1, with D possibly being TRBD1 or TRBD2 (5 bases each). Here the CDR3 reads CSVEVVEGSSYNEQFF. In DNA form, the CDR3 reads TGCAGCGTTGAAGTGGTAGAGGGGAGCTCCTACAATGAGCAGTTCTTC.